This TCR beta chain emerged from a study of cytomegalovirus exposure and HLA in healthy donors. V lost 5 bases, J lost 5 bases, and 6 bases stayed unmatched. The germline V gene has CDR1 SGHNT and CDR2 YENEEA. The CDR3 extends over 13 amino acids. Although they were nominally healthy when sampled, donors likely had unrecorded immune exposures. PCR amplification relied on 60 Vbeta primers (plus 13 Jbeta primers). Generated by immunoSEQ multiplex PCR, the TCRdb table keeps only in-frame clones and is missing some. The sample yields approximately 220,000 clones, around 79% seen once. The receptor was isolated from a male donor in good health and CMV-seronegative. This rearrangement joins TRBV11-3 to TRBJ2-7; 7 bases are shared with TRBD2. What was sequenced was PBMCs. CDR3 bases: TGTGCCAGCAGCCAAACTAGCGTCCACGAGCAGTACTTC. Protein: CASSQTSVHEQYF.